A selection of T cell receptor beta chains follows, all from one sample in a study of beta chain features in type 1 diabetes. Profiling relied on immunoSEQ multiplex PCR, and the TCRdb table lists in-frame clones only, not all of them. The table shows around 50,000 clones, with around 40% occurring only once. Sequencing input: stem cell memory CD4+ T cells from blood. These TCRs come from a man aged 30-40 years with type 1 diabetes. Both conserved end residues are part of each CDR3.

v_gene,len,j_gene,CDR3aa
TRBV5-1,14,TRBJ2-5,CASSLVGSEQTQYF
TRBV6-4,13,TRBJ2-3,CASRSTSTDTQYF
TRBV9,14,TRBJ2-5,CASSVGDYQETQYF
TRBV5-1,15,TRBJ2-1,CASSGLAGGPGEQFF
TRBV29-1,13,TRBJ1-1,CSVERNEQGAAFF
TRBV25-1,13,TRBJ1-1,CASKRTGDAEAFF
TRBV28,13,TRBJ1-2,CASSGQFNYGYTF
TRBV7-9,12,TRBJ2-7,CASSRLHYEQYF
TRBV7-2,14,TRBJ2-7,CASSLGASAGEQYF
TRBV5-1,15,TRBJ2-1,CASSQLAGVEYEQFF
TRBV5-4,16,TRBJ2-7,CASSFNVGTGTYEQYF
TRBV6-1,14,TRBJ2-3,CASSDPGWKDTQYF
TRBV13,14,TRBJ2-7,CASSPGQDSYEQYF
TRBV7-2,17,TRBJ2-1,CASSPRTSGRSYNEQFF
TRBV5-1,16,TRBJ2-1,CASSPLTSGTVNEQFF
TRBV5-6,14,TRBJ1-5,CASSLVARAQPQHF
TRBV7-3,18,TRBJ2-7,CASILAGTGGFISYEQYF
TRBV7-8,18,TRBJ2-2,CASSYDPTDSTNTGELFF
TRBV5-1,13,TRBJ2-2,CASRIQGAGELFF
TRBV19,15,TRBJ2-5,CASSRTGTRGETQYF
TRBV2,13,TRBJ2-1,CASDRGQGNEQFF
TRBV25-1,11,TRBJ2-1,CASSEYDKQFF